A single sample is the source of the 10 T cell receptor beta chains below, sequenced in a study of identifying expanded T cells in peripheral blood. Measured with immunoSEQ multiplex PCR; TCRdb has only the in-frame clones, and not every one. The table includes around 94,000 clones, roughly 84% detected once. The sample was blood. All receptors come from a person aged 18 to 75 in good health.

The CDR3 DNA sequence: TGTGCCAGCAGCCCGGCCGGAGATACGCAGTATTTT. Translation: CASSPAGDTQYF. J is TRBJ2-3 and V is TRBV7-6; D remains unclear. The CDR3 runs to 12 residues. V gave up 5 bases and J gave up 5 bases, with 8 bases separating them. In germline, CDR1 is SGHVS, CDR2 FNYEAQ.

This sequence joins TRBV6-5 and TRBJ1-1; no definite D call. The CDR3 spans 15 residues. Deletions cut 2 bases from V and 1 base from J, with 11 bases between. CDR1 is MNHEY and CDR2 is SVGAGI in the germline V gene. Here the CDR3 reads CASSYQEGANTEAFF. CDR3 bases: TGTGCCAGCAGTTACCAGGAGGGTGCGAACACTGAAGCTTTCTTT.

This chain links TRBV11-3 with TRBJ1-2; tentatively, D is TRBD1 (5 bases). V lost 0 bases, J lost 4 bases, and 18 bases lay in between. Germline CDR1 SGHNT, CDR2 YENEEA. The CDR3 consists of 17 residues. The CDR3 reads CASSLDRVRGNTYGYTF. The CDR3, as DNA: TGTGCCAGCAGCTTAGATCGGGTGAGGGGTAACACCTATGGCTACACCTTC.

The gene calls are TRBV14 and TRBJ2-6, with unresolved D. This CDR3 is 14 amino acids long. In germline, CDR1 is SGHDN, CDR2 FVKESK. Trimming cost V 4 bases and J 4 bases, with 8 bases left between them. CDR3 DNA: TGTGCCAGCAGCCCTCAGTGGGGGGCCAACGTCCTGACTTTC. It translates to CASSPQWGANVLTF.

The rearrangement uses TRBV4-3 and TRBJ1-5; D call uncertain. The V end was cut by 0 bases, the J end by 1 base, with 16 bases between. The CDR3 has 18 amino acids. CDR1 is LGHNA and CDR2 is YSLEER in the germline V gene. CDR3 loop: CASSQDWAGLGSNQPQHF. The DNA for the CDR3 is TGCGCCAGCAGCCAAGATTGGGCAGGCCTGGGGAGCAATCAGCCCCAGCATTTT.

This chain connects TRBV19 to TRBJ1-2, with TRBD1 as a possible D gene (5 bases). The V gene lost 1 base and the J gene lost 2 bases, with 14 bases spanning the gap. Germline CDR1 is LNHDA and CDR2 is SQIVND (reference sequence). CDR3 length equals 16 residues. CDR3: CASSIGKGQGNYGYTF. CDR3 coding DNA: TGTGCCAGTAGTATAGGGAAAGGTCAGGGAAACTATGGCTACACCTTC.

The chain is built from TRBV5-5 and TRBJ2-2; D might be TRBD1 or TRBD2, each matching 5 bases. The CDR3 loop spans 16 amino acids. With 4 bases removed from V and 7 bases from J, the gap between germline ends came to 20 bases. Germline V gene data show CDR1 as SGHKS and CDR2 as YYEKEE (reference sequence). CDR3 bases: TGTGCCAGCAGCGCAGGTTTAGGGTCGGGACGCGGGGAGCTGTTTTTT. Amino acid sequence: CASSAGLGSGRGELFF. Drawing the rest from reference TRBV5-5 and TRBJ2-2, the complete variable domain is DAGVTQSPTHLIKTRGQQVTLRCSPISGHKSVSWYQQVLGQGPQFIFQYYEKEERGRGNFPDRFSARQFPNYSSELNVNALLLGDSALYLCASSAGLGSGRGELFFGEGSRLTVL.

The sample holds a few counts of this clone. DNA for the CDR3: TGTGCCAGCAGCTTAGGAACTAGCGGGGGGACGGAGACCCAGTACTTC. Amino acids: CASSLGTSGGTETQYF. The rearrangement uses TRBV7-9 and TRBJ2-5; 12 positions match TRBD2. This CDR3 contains 16 residues. Germline CDR1 SEHNR, CDR2 FQNEAQ (reference sequence). V gave up 1 base and J gave up 5 bases; unmatched junction bases: 5.

The rearrangement uses TRBV27 and TRBJ2-7; TRBD2 might be the D (5 bases). The V and J ends lost 7 bases and 2 bases respectively, with 18 bases between them. The CDR3 is 15 residues long. Looked up from germline, CDR1 is MNHEY and CDR2 is SMNVEV (reference sequence). CDR3 sequence reads: CASTLTAEGPYEQYF. The CDR3 region has the DNA TGTGCCAGCACACTCACCGCCGAGGGTCCCTACGAGCAGTACTTC.

The chain has TRBV6-5 and TRBJ1-1, with TRBD1 identical over 11 bases. The CDR3 extends over 14 amino acids. CDR1 is MNHEY and CDR2 is SVGAGI in the germline V gene. The V and J ends lost 2 bases and 4 bases, in that order; junction bases with no gene match: 0. The CDR3 DNA reads TGTGCCAGCAGTTACGGGACAGGGGGCACTGAAGCTTTCTTT. Amino acids: CASSYGTGGTEAFF.